The 26 T cell receptor beta chains below were found in one sample sequenced in a study of cytotoxic CD8 clonotypes in ibrutinib-treated CLL. Libraries were prepared by immunoSEQ multiplex PCR; TCRdb keeps only in-frame clonotypes and omits some of them. The sample holds fewer than 400,000 clones, 67% seen once. Sequencing was performed on PBMCs, taken after 36 months of ibrutinib treatment. The receptors were sampled from a human donor with chronic lymphocytic leukemia.

This clone was picked up a small number of times. The V gene is TRBV2, the J gene TRBJ1-2; unclear D gene. Germline V gene lookup returns CDR1 SNHLY and CDR2 FYNNEI. The V gene lost 8 bases and the J gene lost 5 bases, with 18 bases spanning the gap. The CDR3 length is 14 residues. The CDR3 sequence is CASARTDLGYGYTF. CDR3 bases: TGTGCCAGCGCCCGGACGGACCTAGGGTATGGCTACACCTTC. Full variable domain (missing parts from reference TRBV2 and TRBJ1-2): EPEVTQTPSHQVTQMGQEVILRCVPISNHLYFYWYRQILGQKVEFLVSFYNNEISEKSEIFDDQFSVERPDGSNFTLKIRSTKLEDSAMYFCASARTDLGYGYTFGSGTRLTVV.

This clone turned up a few times. CDR3 sequence reads: CASSSRQDTEAFF. The CDR3 bases are TGCGCCAGCAGCTCCAGACAAGACACTGAAGCTTTCTTT. The V call is TRBV5-1, the J call TRBJ1-1; D unresolved. The germline V and J ends were trimmed by 3 bases and 3 bases, with 9 bases remaining between them. The length of the CDR3 is 13 residues. Germline-derived CDR1 and CDR2 are SGHRS and YFSETQ. Combining the CDR3 with reference TRBV5-1 and TRBJ1-1 gives the whole variable domain KAGVTQTPRYLIKTRGQQVTLSCSPISGHRSVSWYQQTPGQGLQFLFEYFSETQRNKGNFPGRFSGRQFSNSRSEMNVSTLELGDSALYLCASSSRQDTEAFFGQGTRLTVV.

The chain employs TRBV9 and TRBJ2-4; D remains unclear. The V gene's germline CDR1 is SGDLS and CDR2 YYNGEE. This CDR3 has 14 amino acids. V lost 4 bases, J lost 6 bases, and 14 bases lay in between. CDR3 DNA: TGTGCCAGCAGCCCCCGGATATATCCAAACATTCAGTACTTC. This gives the protein CASSPRIYPNIQYF.

The gene calls are TRBV5-4 and TRBJ2-5, with 8 bases that match TRBD2. Germline V gene data show CDR1 as SGHNT and CDR2 as YYREEE (reference sequence). Losses at the gene ends were 2 bases for V and 1 base for J; bases not matched to a gene: 1. CDR3 length: 14 amino acids. The CDR3 DNA is TGTGCCAGCAGCTTAGCGGGGGCCCAAGAGACCCAGTACTTC. As protein: CASSLAGAQETQYF. The whole variable domain, remainder taken from reference TRBV5-4 and TRBJ2-5, is ETGVTQSPTHLIKTRGQQVTLRCSSQSGHNTVSWYQQALGQGPQFIFQYYREEENGRGNFPPRFSGLQFPNYSSELNVNALELDDSALYLCASSLAGAQETQYFGPGTRLLVL.

The chain carries TRBV5-1 and TRBJ2-3, with D perhaps matching TRBD1 or TRBD2 (6 bases each). Germline CDR1 reads SGHRS; CDR2 reads YFSETQ. The CDR3 consists of 13 residues. V lost 2 bases and J lost 6, with 10 bases in between. The CDR3 region has the DNA TGCGCCAGCAGCTTTATGGGGGGCGATACGCAGTATTTT. It is translated as CASSFMGGDTQYF.

The chain employs TRBV7-9 and TRBJ2-1; 8 bases line up with TRBD2. This CDR3 region has 15 residues. Germline V CDR1 and CDR2: SEHNR, FQNEAQ (reference sequence). V was clipped by 0 bases and J by 7 bases; unmatched bases: 5. In DNA form, the CDR3 reads TGTGCCAGCAGCTTAGCCGGGAGGGCCTCGAATGAGCAGTTCTTC. This gives the protein CASSLAGRASNEQFF.

In its sample, this clone was seen once. The chain carries TRBV9 and TRBJ2-7; 8 bases fit TRBD1. Germline trimming cut 0 bases from V and 5 bases from J; bases unmatched to any gene: 10. This CDR3 comprises 16 residues. CDR1 is SGDLS, CDR2 YYNGEE, per germline. CDR3 protein: CASSVGSGTGAHEQYF. DNA for the CDR3: TGTGCCAGCAGCGTAGGATCCGGGACAGGTGCCCACGAGCAGTACTTC.

The rearrangement uses TRBV5-1 and TRBJ1-1, with D possibly being TRBD1 (6 bases). The CDR3 has 15 amino acids. Per germline, CDR1 SGHRS and CDR2 YFSETQ. Trimming removed 0 bases from V and 5 bases from J, with 14 bases in between. In DNA form, the CDR3 reads TGCGCCAGCAGCTTGGCCGGGGTCCAGGGGACTGAAGCTTTCTTT. Residues: CASSLAGVQGTEAFF. The entire variable domain, with the rest obtained from reference TRBV5-1 and TRBJ1-1, is as follows: KAGVTQTPRYLIKTRGQQVTLSCSPISGHRSVSWYQQTPGQGLQFLFEYFSETQRNKGNFPGRFSGRQFSNSRSEMNVSTLELGDSALYLCASSLAGVQGTEAFFGQGTRLTVV.

This clone was recorded only once. The CDR3 nucleotides are TGTGCCAGCAGTTCCACCCCCGGCGGGGTGACAGATACGCAGTATTTT. This sequence encodes CASSSTPGGVTDTQYF. The chain joins TRBV6-5 to TRBJ2-3; TRBD2 might be the D (6 bases). The CDR3 runs to 16 residues. V gave up 4 bases and J gave up 3 bases, with 17 bases separating them. Germline loops: CDR1 MNHEY, CDR2 SVGAGI.

V gene TRBV6-5 combines with J gene TRBJ1-5; D is unresolved. Trimming removed 2 bases at V and 0 bases at J, with 8 bases between. The CDR3 has 15 amino acids. Germline V CDR1 and CDR2: MNHEY, SVGAGI. CDR3 DNA: TGTGCCAGCAGTTACAGCTATTATAGCAATCAGCCCCAGCATTTT. Translation: CASSYSYYSNQPQHF.

The genes are TRBV19 and TRBJ2-3; 11 bases align to TRBD2. This CDR3 has 14 residues. Germline loops: CDR1 LNHDA, CDR2 SQIVND (reference sequence). Trimming cost V 7 bases and J 1 base; bases outside gene matches: 1. CDR3 loop: CASKTSGGTDTQYF. The CDR3 DNA reads TGTGCCAGTAAGACTAGCGGGGGCACAGATACGCAGTATTTT.

This rearrangement joins TRBV7-2 to TRBJ2-7, with 9 bases lining up with TRBD1. Germline CDR1 SGHTA, CDR2 FQGNSA. The CDR3 consists of 16 residues. With V trimmed by 1 base and J by 5 bases, 9 bases remained unmatched. CDR3 region: CASSLVSGTGSHEQYF. The CDR3 DNA reads as TGTGCCAGCAGCTTAGTCTCTGGGACAGGGTCCCACGAGCAGTACTTC.

The gene calls are TRBV18 and TRBJ1-3, with D unclear. The CDR3 extends over 17 amino acids. V lost 6 bases and J lost 0, with 18 bases in between. Germline V gene data show CDR1 as KGHSH and CDR2 as LQKENI. As DNA, the CDR3 is TGTGCCAGCTCTACCAAGCAGCATTACCCCTCTGGAAACACCATATATTTT. This sequence encodes CASSTKQHYPSGNTIYF.

The CDR3 sequence is CASSKGQGIQPQHF. CDR3 DNA sequence: TGTGCCAGCAGTAAGGGACAGGGAATTCAGCCCCAGCATTTT. V and J are TRBV6-6 and TRBJ1-5, with 9 bases aligning to TRBD1. Trimming at V came to 5 bases and at J to 6 bases, leaving 5 bases not matched to a gene. The CDR3 length is 14 residues. Germline V CDR1 and CDR2: MNHNY, SVGAGI (reference sequence).

This clone has only a few counts. The chain couples TRBV4-3 to TRBJ1-3; tentatively, D is TRBD1 (6 bases). CDR1 LGHNA and CDR2 YSLEER come from the germline V gene. Trimming pared 3 bases from V and 5 bases from J, leaving 17 bases between. This CDR3 comprises 16 residues. In DNA, the CDR3 is TGCGCCAGCAGCCATTCGTTCCGGGACATCAGAAACACCATATATTTT. Its protein product is CASSHSFRDIRNTIYF.

The chain is built from TRBV6-5 and TRBJ2-2, with no clear D. Germline assignment: CDR1 MNHEY and CDR2 SVGAGI. The CDR3 is made up of 13 amino acids. V was trimmed by 0 bases and J by 6 bases, leaving 5 bases between them. CDR3 region: CASSYSRPGELFF. CDR3 sequence (DNA): TGTGCCAGCAGTTACTCCAGGCCCGGGGAGCTGTTTTTT.

The rearrangement links TRBV29-1 to TRBJ2-1; D is possibly TRBD2 (5 bases). Germline V lookup: CDR1 SQVTM, CDR2 ANQGSEA. The CDR3 covers 11 residues. Deletions cut 3 bases from V and 15 bases from J, with 15 bases between. The CDR3 region has the DNA TGCAGCGTTGAGATTGGCGGGTGTCGGTTCTTC. Its protein product is CSVEIGGCRFF.

The chain carries TRBV6-6 and TRBJ1-1; possible D gene TRBD1, 6 bases. Germline V gene sequence: CDR1 MNHNY, CDR2 SVGAGI (reference sequence). Trimming pared 5 bases from V and 7 bases from J, leaving 14 bases between. The CDR3 totals 13 residues. The CDR3: CASSARTEREAFF. DNA of the CDR3: TGTGCCAGCAGTGCCCGGACAGAACGTGAAGCTTTCTTT.

CDR3 nucleotides: TGCAGCGTTTGGTGGTTTGGAGGGGAAGCTTTCTTT. As protein: CSVWWFGGEAFF. This rearrangement joins TRBV29-1 to TRBJ1-1; D unresolved. This CDR3 has 12 amino acids. Looked up from germline, CDR1 is SQVTM and CDR2 is ANQGSEA. Trimming shortened V by 5 bases and J by 8 bases, and 15 bases separated the two germline ends.

This chain uses TRBV4-3 with TRBJ2-5; D gene ambiguous. V dropped 1 base and J dropped 2 bases, with 5 bases sitting between them. CDR1 LGHNA and CDR2 YSLEER come from the germline V gene. The CDR3 has 13 amino acids. CDR3 sequence: CASSQVLQETQYF. CDR3 coding DNA: TGCGCCAGCAGCCAAGTTCTTCAAGAGACCCAGTACTTC.

This chain joins TRBV6-5 and TRBJ2-7, with TRBD2 identical over 7 bases. V lost 0 bases to trimming and J lost 2 bases; unmatched junction nucleotides: 4. The CDR3 length is 15 residues. The germline CDR1 and CDR2 sequences are MNHEY and SVGAGI. CDR3 region: CASSYSGGVAYEQYF. For the CDR3, the DNA is TGTGCCAGCAGTTACTCGGGGGGGGTCGCCTACGAGCAGTACTTC.

The chain is built from TRBV28 and TRBJ2-1; no reliable D call. This CDR3 is built from 14 residues. Trimming took off 5 bases at V and 3 bases at J, with 11 bases between the two ends. CDR1 is MDHEN, CDR2 SYDVKM, per germline. CDR3 residues: CASSRFGLYNEQFF. CDR3 nucleotide sequence: TGTGCCAGCAGTCGGTTCGGCCTCTACAATGAGCAGTTCTTC.

This chain uses TRBV5-1 with TRBJ2-5; 11 bases fit TRBD1. CDR1 is SGHRS, CDR2 YFSETQ, per germline. The CDR3 totals 17 residues. Losses at the gene ends were 0 bases for V and 5 bases for J; bases not matched to a gene: 9. CDR3 coding DNA: TGCGCCAGCAGCTTGGCCTTAGGACAGGGGGCTGAGGAGACCCAGTACTTC. This encodes CASSLALGQGAEETQYF.

This clone was observed a single time. This chain connects TRBV5-1 to TRBJ2-7; D remains unclear. Germline V gives CDR1 SGHRS, CDR2 YFSETQ. This CDR3 comprises 13 residues. V lost 0 bases and J lost 2, with 6 bases in between. Written as DNA, the CDR3 is TGCGCCAGCAGCTTGGACATGGCCTACGAGCAGTACTTC. This sequence encodes CASSLDMAYEQYF. The full variable domain, rest sourced from reference TRBV5-1 and TRBJ2-7, is KAGVTQTPRYLIKTRGQQVTLSCSPISGHRSVSWYQQTPGQGLQFLFEYFSETQRNKGNFPGRFSGRQFSNSRSEMNVSTLELGDSALYLCASSLDMAYEQYFGPGTRLTVT.

This sequence joins TRBV5-1 and TRBJ2-5, with 11 bases fitting TRBD1. Germline trimming cut 0 bases from V and 2 bases from J; bases unmatched to any gene: 9. CDR1 and CDR2 from the germline V gene are SGHRS and YFSETQ. The CDR3 consists of 18 residues. CDR3 nucleotide sequence: TGCGCCAGCAGCTTGGGGACAGGGGGCGTAGGTTTACAAGAGACCCAGTACTTC. Amino acids: CASSLGTGGVGLQETQYF. The full variable domain, in which reference TRBV5-1 and TRBJ2-5 provide the parts outside the CDR3, is KAGVTQTPRYLIKTRGQQVTLSCSPISGHRSVSWYQQTPGQGLQFLFEYFSETQRNKGNFPGRFSGRQFSNSRSEMNVSTLELGDSALYLCASSLGTGGVGLQETQYFGPGTRLLVL.

The chain uses TRBV20-1 and TRBJ2-1, with D unresolved. V gave up 2 bases and J gave up 7 bases, with 6 bases separating them. CDR3 size: 11 residues. The V gene's germline CDR1 is DFQATT and CDR2 SNEGSKA (reference sequence). The CDR3 here is CSARSSNEQFF. The CDR3 DNA reads TGCAGTGCTAGAAGCAGTAATGAGCAGTTCTTC.